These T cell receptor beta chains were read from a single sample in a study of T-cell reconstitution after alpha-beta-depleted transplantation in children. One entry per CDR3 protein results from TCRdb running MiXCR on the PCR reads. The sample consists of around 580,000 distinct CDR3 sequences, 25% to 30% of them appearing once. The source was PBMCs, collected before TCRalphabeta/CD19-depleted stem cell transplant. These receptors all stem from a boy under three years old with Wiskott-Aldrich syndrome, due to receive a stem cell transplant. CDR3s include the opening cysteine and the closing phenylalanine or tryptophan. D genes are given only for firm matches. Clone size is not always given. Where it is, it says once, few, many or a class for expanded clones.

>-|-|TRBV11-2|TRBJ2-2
CASSLDNRANTGELFF
TGTGCCAGCAGCTTAGATAACCGCGCGAACACCGGGGAGCTGTTTTTT
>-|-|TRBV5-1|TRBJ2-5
CASSLERGGEETQYF
TGCGCCAGCAGCTTGGAACGAGGAGGGGAAGAGACCCAGTACTTC
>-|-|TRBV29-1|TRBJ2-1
CSVAQGWNEQFF
TGCAGCGTTGCGCAGGGTTGGAATGAGCAGTTCTTC
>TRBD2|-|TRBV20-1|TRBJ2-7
CSASPTSGRDSNEQYF
TGCAGTGCTAGCCCCACTAGCGGGAGAGATAGCAACGAGCAGTACTTC
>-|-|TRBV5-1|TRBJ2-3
CASSLGDDTDTQYF
TGCGCCAGCAGCCTAGGGGACGACACAGATACGCAGTATTTT
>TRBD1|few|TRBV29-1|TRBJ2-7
CSAGTAYEQYF
TGCAGCGCTGGGACAGCTTACGAGCAGTACTTC
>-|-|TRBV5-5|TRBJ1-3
CASSPRTFVGNTIYF
TGTGCCAGCAGCCCCCGGACATTTGTTGGAAACACCATATATTTT
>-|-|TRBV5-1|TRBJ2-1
CASSSRGPLSYNEQFF
TGCGCCAGCAGCTCCCGGGGGCCCCTCTCCTACAATGAGCAGTTCTTC
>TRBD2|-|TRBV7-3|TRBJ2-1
CASSLNVPGLSPYNEQFF
TGTGCCAGCAGCTTAAACGTTCCGGGACTATCACCCTACAATGAGCAGTTCTTC
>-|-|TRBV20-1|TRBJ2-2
CSASTSGGELFF
-
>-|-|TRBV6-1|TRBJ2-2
CASSEGGTGELFF
TGTGCCAGCAGTGAAGGCGGCACCGGGGAGCTGTTTTTT
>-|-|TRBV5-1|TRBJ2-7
CASSLGVRDYEQYF
TGCGCCAGCAGCTTGGGGGTTCGTGACTACGAGCAGTACTTC
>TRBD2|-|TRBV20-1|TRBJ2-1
CSARRTSGDGQFF
TGCAGTGCCAGGCGGACTAGCGGGGACGGGCAGTTCTTC
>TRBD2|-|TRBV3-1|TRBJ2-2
CASSLLLAANTGELFF
TGTGCCAGCAGCCTCCTGCTAGCGGCGAACACCGGGGAGCTGTTTTTT
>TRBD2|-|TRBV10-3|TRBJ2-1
CAISDGTSPYNEQFF
TGTGCCATCAGTGATGGGACTAGTCCTTACAATGAGCAGTTCTTC
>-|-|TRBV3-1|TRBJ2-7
CASSHLGTDGFTDEQYF
TGTGCCAGCAGCCACCTGGGGACCGACGGGTTCACCGACGAGCAGTACTTC
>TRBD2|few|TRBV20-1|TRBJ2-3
CSAKPGTNPLDTQYF
TGCAGTGCTAAACCCGGGACTAACCCCCTAGATACGCAGTATTTT
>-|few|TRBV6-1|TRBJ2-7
CASRPGPGTYEQYF
TGTGCCAGCAGGCCGGGACCGGGGACCTACGAGCAGTACTTC
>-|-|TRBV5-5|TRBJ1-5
CASSLAQGRGNQPQHF
TGTGCCAGCAGCTTGGCACAGGGTAGGGGCAATCAGCCCCAGCATTTT
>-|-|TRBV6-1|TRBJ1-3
CASSRDIGNTIYF
TGTGCCAGCAGTAGGGACATCGGAAACACCATATATTTT
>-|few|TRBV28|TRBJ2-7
CASSYPGGAYEQYF
TGTGCCAGCAGCTACCCCGGGGGAGCCTACGAGCAGTACTTC
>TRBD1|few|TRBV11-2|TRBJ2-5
CASSLTGSRYQETQYF
TGTGCCAGCAGCCTGACAGGGTCAAGGTACCAAGAGACCCAGTACTTC
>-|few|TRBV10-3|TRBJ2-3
CAISAAGQTDTQYF
TGTGCCATCAGTGCGGCAGGGCAAACAGATACGCAGTATTTT
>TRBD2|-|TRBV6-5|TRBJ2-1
CASSYSLLAGASEQFF
TGTGCCAGCAGTTACTCGTTACTAGCGGGAGCCAGTGAGCAGTTCTTC
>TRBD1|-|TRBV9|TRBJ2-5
CASSVEPGGVWETQYF
TGTGCCAGCAGCGTAGAGCCAGGGGGCGTTTGGGAGACCCAGTACTTC
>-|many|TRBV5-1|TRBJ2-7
CASSLSNPARYEQYF
TGCGCCAGCAGCTTGTCTAATCCGGCCCGATACGAGCAGTACTTC
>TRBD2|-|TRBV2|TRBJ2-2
CASRVPGLAGVLKNGELFF
TGTGCCAGCAGAGTACCGGGACTAGCGGGAGTGTTGAAGAACGGGGAGCTGTTTTTT
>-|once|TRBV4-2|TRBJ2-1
CASSIGFLGYNEQFF
TGTGCCAGCAGCATCGGGTTCCTGGGCTACAATGAGCAGTTCTTC
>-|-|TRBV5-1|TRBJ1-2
CASSPQGGNYGYTF
TGCGCCAGCAGCCCACAGGGAGGGAACTATGGCTACACCTTC
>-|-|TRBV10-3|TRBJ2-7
CAIEGGNYEQYF
TGTGCCATCGAGGGCGGGAACTACGAGCAGTACTTC
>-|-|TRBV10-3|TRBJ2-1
CAIMGGNEQFF
TGTGCCATCATGGGGGGAAATGAGCAGTTCTTC